This T cell receptor (beta chain) was obtained from a study of blood T cell repertoires in COVID-19. About the study: The United States, Italy and Spain were the sources of the acute and convalescent COVID-19 samples. From T cells, B-cell-depleted T cells, or PBMCs came the material, which was cDNA or gDNA.

Original processing methods: Using reference gene primer amplification, nucleated cell counts were estimated. Profiled with immunoSEQ multiplex PCR; TCRdb holds only in-frame clones, not every one. From that table come the V and J calls and clone size; the DNA was used to work out D and trimming. The profile shows 250,000 or so clones, approximately 90% of them singletons. From germline, CDR1 is LNHDA and CDR2 SQIVND (reference sequence). This CDR3 contains 12 residues. Losses at the gene ends were 6 bases for V and 4 bases for J; bases not matched to a gene: 3. The origin of this receptor is a man aged 25 to 40 with COVID-19, enrolled during active disease. This chain joins TRBV19 and TRBJ2-7; TRBD1 aligns across 7 bases. Sequencing was carried out using peripheral blood. DNA for the CDR3: TGTGCCAGTAGCCAGACAGGGTACGAGCAGTACTTC. Its protein product is CASSQTGYEQYF.